What follows are 3 T cell receptor beta chains derived from one specimen sequenced in a study of T cell clonality in common variable immunodeficiency. The data were produced by immunoSEQ multiplex PCR, yet TCRdb's version contains in-frame clones alone and is incomplete. The sample presents roughly 60,000 clones, none singletons. Sequencing input: peripheral blood mononuclear cells. The receptors come from a person aged 18 to 70 in good health.

This clone was detected many times. From the germline J gene comes the end of the CDR3, since the read stops 3 residues before it. The genes are TRBV30 and TRBJ1-6; weak D call: TRBD1 (6 bases). Per germline, CDR1 GTSNPN and CDR2 SVGIG (reference sequence). CDR3 length: 18 residues. Trimming stripped 2 bases from V and 0 bases from J, with 17 bases between. Partial CDR3 DNA: TGTGCCTGGAGTATGTCCGGGACACTCAGCTCCTATAATTCACCC. As protein: CAWSMSGTLSSYNSP. The complete CDR3 reads CAWSMSGTLSSYNSPLHF.

Many counts were recorded for this clone. Read sequence stops 3 residues before the CDR3 end, and the germline J gene provides the missing end. This rearrangement joins TRBV11-2 to TRBJ2-7; 9 bases line up with TRBD2. V shed 5 bases and J 2 bases; nucleotides not matched to a gene: 7. The germline gives CDR1 SGHAT, CDR2 FQNNGV. The CDR3 extends over 15 amino acids. The CDR3 bases that were read are TGTGCCAGCAGCCCCGGGACTAGCAGTGCCTACGAG. Protein: CASSPGTSSAYE. The whole CDR3 sequence reads CASSPGTSSAYEQYF.

This clone was recorded at least ten times. Sequencing ends 3 residues short of the CDR3 end; the germline J gene provides the rest. The V and J genes are TRBV9 and TRBJ2-1; D is possibly TRBD2 (6 bases). The V end was cut by 3 bases, the J end by 7 bases, with 20 bases between. Germline lookup yields CDR1 SGDLS and CDR2 YYNGEE. This CDR3 is 16 amino acids long. The CDR3 loop reads CASSASNTRLVNEQFF. The covered CDR3 bases are TGTGCCAGCAGCGCCAGTAACACCCGACTAGTTAATGAG.